These 20 T cell receptor beta chains came from one sample sequenced in a study of cytomegalovirus exposure and HLA in healthy donors. PCR amplification relied on 60 Vbeta primers (plus 13 Jbeta primers). The table came from immunoSEQ multiplex PCR; TCRdb's copy has only in-frame clones and leaves some out. This table has 95,000 to 110,000 clones, 75% to 85% appearing once. The sample consisted of PBMCs. All receptors derive from a woman younger than 35 in good health and CMV-seropositive.

The rearrangement uses TRBV28 and TRBJ2-7; maybe TRBD2 (5 bases). CDR1 MDHEN and CDR2 SYDVKM come from the germline V gene. This CDR3 contains 15 residues. Deletions cut 2 bases from V and 6 bases from J, with 17 bases between. CDR3 residues: CASSLLGGGSFEQYF. The CDR3 DNA reads TGTGCCAGCAGTTTACTAGGCGGAGGCTCGTTCGAGCAGTACTTC.

In this sample, this clone turned up once. The chain recombines TRBV6-6 with TRBJ2-7, with a possible D match to TRBD2 (5 bases). Per germline, CDR1 MNHNY and CDR2 SVGAGI (reference sequence). The germline V and J ends were trimmed by 8 bases and 0 bases, with 11 bases remaining between them. This CDR3 has 13 amino acids. The CDR3 spells CASSLGNSYEQYF. CDR3 nucleotide sequence: TGTGCCAGCTCCCTCGGGAACTCCTACGAGCAGTACTTC.

The CDR3: CASSIISGGAWDGELFF. The CDR3 DNA is TGTGCCAGTAGTATTATTAGCGGGGGGGCCTGGGACGGGGAGCTGTTTTTT. The chain combines TRBV19 with TRBJ2-2, with 11 nucleotides matching TRBD2. The CDR3 runs 17 residues. V was clipped by 3 bases and J by 7 bases; unmatched bases: 10. The germline CDR1 and CDR2 sequences are LNHDA and SQIVND (reference sequence).

This CDR3 is CASSLRWGAFKETQYF. As DNA, the CDR3 is TGTGCCAGCAGCTTAAGGTGGGGCGCTTTCAAGGAGACCCAGTACTTC. The chain links TRBV7-2 to TRBJ2-5, with a weak D call TRBD1 (5 bases). Trimming left V 2 bases short and J 5 bases short, with 18 bases between. The V gene's germline CDR1 is SGHTA and CDR2 FQGNSA. This CDR3 spans 16 amino acids. The variable domain in full, completed from reference TRBV7-2 and TRBJ2-5, reads GAGVSQSPSNKVTEKGKDVELRCDPISGHTALYWYRQSLGQGLEFLIYFQGNSAPDKSGLPSDRFSAERTGGSVSTLTIQRTQQEDSAVYLCASSLRWGAFKETQYFGPGTRLLVL.

The chain joins TRBV5-1 to TRBJ2-3; TRBD1 matches 7 bases. The CDR3 is made up of 17 amino acids. Losses at the gene ends were 4 bases for V and 0 bases for J; bases not matched to a gene: 11. From germline, CDR1 is SGHRS and CDR2 YFSETQ. This CDR3 reads CASSEPHRGKSTDTQYF. CDR3 coding DNA: TGCGCCAGCAGCGAACCCCACAGGGGAAAGAGCACAGATACGCAGTATTTT.

This chain connects TRBV9 to TRBJ2-7, with TRBD1 identical over 10 bases. The germline V gene encodes CDR1 SGDLS and CDR2 YYNGEE. With 4 bases clipped from V and 0 bases from J, the junction kept 7 bases outside the gene matches. This CDR3 contains 16 residues. The CDR3 DNA reads as TGTGCCAGCAGCCGGACAGGGGGGACTAGCTCCTACGAGCAGTACTTC. This codes for CASSRTGGTSSYEQYF.

The chain links TRBV11-2 to TRBJ2-7; TRBD2 matches 8 bases. From germline, CDR1 is SGHAT and CDR2 FQNNGV. V lost 3 bases to trimming and J lost 2 bases; unmatched junction nucleotides: 3. This CDR3 is 14 amino acids long. The CDR3 protein is CASSFGTSAYEQYF. In nucleotides, the CDR3 is TGTGCCAGCAGCTTTGGGACTAGTGCCTACGAGCAGTACTTC. Combining the CDR3 with reference TRBV11-2 and TRBJ2-7 gives the whole variable domain EAGVAQSPRYKIIEKRQSVAFWCNPISGHATLYWYQQILGQGPKLLIQFQNNGVVDDSQLPKDRFSAERLKGVDSTLKIQPAKLEDSAVYLCASSFGTSAYEQYFGPGTRLTVT.

The CDR3 protein is CASSSGLTPDTQYF. The CDR3 DNA is TGTGCCAGCAGCTCGGGACTGACCCCGGATACGCAGTATTTT. The gene calls are TRBV7-9 and TRBJ2-3; D may be TRBD2 (6 bases). CDR1 and CDR2 (germline): SEHNR, FQNEAQ (reference sequence). This CDR3 is 14 amino acids long. V gave up 4 bases and J gave up 6 bases, with 14 bases separating them. The full variable domain, in which reference TRBV7-9 and TRBJ2-3 provide the parts outside the CDR3, is DTGVSQNPRHKITKRGQNVTFRCDPISEHNRLYWYRQTLGQGPEFLTYFQNEAQLEKSRLLSDRFSAERPKGSFSTLEIQRTEQGDSAMYLCASSSGLTPDTQYFGPGTRLTVL.

The count of this clone is one. The gene calls are TRBV7-9 and TRBJ2-5; 7 nucleotides match TRBD2. The J call is uncertain, as TRBJ2-7 better fits the DNA end. In germline, CDR1 is SEHNR, CDR2 FQNEAQ (reference sequence). CDR3 length: 16 residues. The CDR3 is CASSSTRLARAYEQYF. The DNA of the CDR3 is TGTGCCAGCAGCTCCACGAGACTAGCCCGGGCCTACGAGCAGTACTTC.

This chain uses TRBV27 with TRBJ1-5; D not resolved. Germline V lookup: CDR1 MNHEY, CDR2 SMNVEV (reference sequence). The CDR3 spans 9 residues. Trimming left V 9 bases short and J 12 bases short, with 9 bases between. CDR3 region: CARAPFQHF. CDR3 bases: TGTGCCAGGGCCCCTTTCCAGCATTTT.

V gene TRBV27 combines with J gene TRBJ2-5; 7 bases line up with TRBD2. Germline V gene data show CDR1 as MNHEY and CDR2 as SMNVEV (reference sequence). The CDR3 sequence is 14 residues long. J gave up 4 bases and V 5 bases, and 7 bases lay outside the gene matches. The CDR3 protein is CASSRKAGLETQYF. The CDR3 region has the DNA TGTGCCAGCAGTCGTAAAGCGGGGTTAGAGACCCAGTACTTC.

This CDR3 is CASSLPGPPTMNTEAFF. CDR3 nucleotides: TGTGCCAGCAGTTTACCAGGGCCTCCTACTATGAACACTGAAGCTTTCTTT. The chain is built from TRBV28 and TRBJ1-1; possibly TRBD1 for D (5 bases). Germline-derived CDR1 and CDR2 are MDHEN and SYDVKM. Trimming removed 2 bases from V and 0 bases from J, with 16 bases in between. The CDR3 spans 17 residues. The full variable domain, with the rest looked up from reference TRBV28 and TRBJ1-1, is DVKVTQSSRYLVKRTGEKVFLECVQDMDHENMFWYRQDPGLGLRLIYFSYDVKMKEKGDIPEGYSVSREKKERFSLILESASTNQTSMYLCASSLPGPPTMNTEAFFGQGTRLTVV.

The V call is TRBV19, the J call TRBJ1-5; D remains ambiguous. Germline V CDR1 and CDR2: LNHDA, SQIVND (reference sequence). CDR3 length: 13 residues. Trimming stripped 3 bases from V and 2 bases from J, with 5 bases between. The DNA of the CDR3 is TGTGCCAGTAGTATGAGTGGCAATCAGCCCCAGCATTTT. Amino acids: CASSMSGNQPQHF.

The V and J genes are TRBV5-1 and TRBJ1-5; a possible D gene is TRBD1 (5 bases). V lost 3 bases and J lost 1, with 14 bases in between. Germline CDR1 and CDR2: SGHRS and YFSETQ. The CDR3 runs to 16 residues. The CDR3 coding sequence is TGCGCCAGCAGCTCCGGAGAGGGACTGAGCAATCAGCCCCAGCATTTT. Translation gives CASSSGEGLSNQPQHF.

The J gene is TRBJ2-1, the V gene TRBV9; TRBD2 matches 11 bases. CDR1 and CDR2 from the germline V gene are SGDLS and YYNGEE. Trimming removed 3 bases from V and 10 bases from J; junction bases left unmatched: 12. This CDR3 contains 16 residues. CDR3 sequence: CASSATGTSGLLEQFF. In DNA, the CDR3 is TGTGCCAGCAGCGCCACCGGGACTAGCGGCCTTCTCGAGCAGTTCTTC.

The CDR3 loop reads CASSLRLTPYEQYF. DNA for the CDR3: TGTGCCAGCAGCTTAAGACTTACCCCCTACGAGCAGTACTTC. This rearrangement joins TRBV5-4 to TRBJ2-7; the D is unclear. Germline-derived CDR1 and CDR2 are SGHNT and YYREEE (reference sequence). The CDR3 consists of 14 residues. The V and J ends lost 2 bases and 2 bases respectively, with 11 bases between them.

The V and J genes are TRBV6-5 and TRBJ2-1; TRBD2 matches 8 bases. V shed 8 bases and J 2 bases; nucleotides not matched to a gene: 8. There are 15 residues in the CDR3. CDR1 and CDR2 (germline): MNHEY, SVGAGI. The CDR3 nucleotides are TGTGCCAGCTCACTGGGCGGGGGGACCTACAATGAGCAGTTCTTC. It translates to CASSLGGGTYNEQFF.

The chain is built from TRBV19 and TRBJ1-2, with 8 bases lining up with TRBD1. J was trimmed by 5 bases and V by 2 bases; bases with no gene match: 7. This CDR3 comprises 15 residues. Germline assignment: CDR1 LNHDA and CDR2 SQIVND (reference sequence). The CDR3 nucleotides read TGTGCCAGTAGTATATCAGGGGGCATGGAGTATGGCTACACCTTC. It encodes CASSISGGMEYGYTF.

This clone occurred a few times. V gene TRBV2 combines with J gene TRBJ2-1; 11 bases are a match to TRBD2. The germline gives CDR1 SNHLY, CDR2 FYNNEI. The V segment lost 8 bases and the J segment 8 bases; nucleotides outside the gene matches: 11. The CDR3 covers 15 residues. The chain's CDR3 is CASLGIAGGRDEQFF. The CDR3 nucleotides are TGTGCCAGCCTGGGGATAGCGGGAGGGCGAGATGAGCAGTTCTTC.

V and J are TRBV9 and TRBJ1-1; D is perhaps TRBD1 (5 bases). Deletions cut 4 bases from V and 0 bases from J, with 7 bases between. Germline CDR1 and CDR2: SGDLS and YYNGEE. The CDR3 runs to 13 residues. The CDR3: CASSKTVNTEAFF. CDR3 DNA sequence: TGTGCCAGCAGCAAGACAGTGAACACTGAAGCTTTCTTT.